One TCR beta chain is described in this entry. The data originate from a study of cytomegalovirus exposure and HLA in healthy donors. It was with 60 Vbeta and 13 Jbeta primers that the PCR ran. This table comes from immunoSEQ multiplex PCR, and its TCRdb copy is limited to in-frame clones, with some not included. The ten top clones account for roughly 2%, within a sample of 150,000 or so clones. Looked up from germline, CDR1 is WSHSY and CDR2 is SAAADI. This CDR3 spans 14 amino acids. V shed 0 bases and J shed 3 bases, with 8 bases lying between them. The chain uses TRBV10-2 and TRBJ1-2, with no clear D. The sample comprised PBMCs. The receptor was derived from a man under 40 in good health and CMV-seronegative. The CDR3 DNA sequence: TGCGCCAGCAGTGAGTCGGGAGATTACTATGGCTACACCTTC. Translated: CASSESGDYYGYTF.